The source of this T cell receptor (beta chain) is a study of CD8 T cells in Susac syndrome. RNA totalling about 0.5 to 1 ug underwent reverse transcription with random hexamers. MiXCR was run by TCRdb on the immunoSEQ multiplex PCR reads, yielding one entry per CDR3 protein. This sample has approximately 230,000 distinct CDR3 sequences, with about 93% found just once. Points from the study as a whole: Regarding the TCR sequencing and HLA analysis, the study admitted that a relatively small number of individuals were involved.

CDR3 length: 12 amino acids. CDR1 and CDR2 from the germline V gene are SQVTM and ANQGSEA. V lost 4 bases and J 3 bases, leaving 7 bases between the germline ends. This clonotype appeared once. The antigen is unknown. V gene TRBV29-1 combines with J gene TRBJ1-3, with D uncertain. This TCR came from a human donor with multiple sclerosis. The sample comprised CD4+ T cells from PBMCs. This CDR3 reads CSVGGGGNTIYF. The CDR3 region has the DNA TGCAGCGTTGGTGGAGGTGGAAACACCATATATTTT.